The clone carrying this T cell receptor (beta chain) was observed a few times. The antigen is not known. The CDR3 regions of TCR beta were amplified from RNA transcripts. The TCR CDR3 was amplified in a first-round RT-PCR using the HTBI primer set. TCRdb used MiXCR to reprocess the multiplex PCR reads, holding one entry per CDR3 protein. The sample contains a few hundred thousand distinct CDR3 sequences, around 14% of which appear only once. These data come from a study of T cells in Graves' hyperthyroidism and ophthalmopathy. Study-wide background: Sampling of peripheral blood happened at initial diagnosis, prior to any treatment. Findings and limits, study-wide: Ophthalmopathy was distinguished from stable hyperthyroidism by 13 V-J signatures.

PBMCs came from less than 11 ml fresh peripheral blood. Trimming at V came to 6 bases and at J to 3 bases, leaving 17 bases not matched to a gene. Per germline, CDR1 DFQATT and CDR2 SNEGSKA (reference sequence). The CDR3 contains 17 residues. Sequencing used blood. The chain employs TRBV20-1 and TRBJ2-1; 7 bases agree with TRBD2. The sequence derives from a woman aged 25 to 39 with Graves' hyperthyroidism. CDR3 sequence reads: CSARRASRTSGYNEQFF. CDR3 DNA sequence: TGCAGTGCCAGGCGGGCATCCCGGACTAGTGGCTACAATGAGCAGTTCTTC.